The present T cell receptor beta chain was sequenced within a study of blood T cell repertoires in COVID-19. Study-level background: Sites in the United States, Italy and Spain provided acute and convalescent COVID-19 samples. In each case, the material was cDNA or gDNA derived from T cells, B-cell-depleted T cells, or PBMCs.

In germline, CDR1 is SGHTA, CDR2 FQGNSA. CDR3 length equals 15 residues. The V and J ends lost 5 bases and 1 base respectively, with 12 bases between them. In the original workflow: The assay estimated nucleated cells by amplifying reference gene primers. Measured with immunoSEQ multiplex PCR; TCRdb has only the in-frame clones, and not every one. V and J calls and clone size are copied from that table; D and trimming were computed from the DNA. The sample comprises roughly 150,000 clones, around 85% of which are singletons, and about 2.5% rests with the top ten. The clonotype originates from a woman between 70 and 85 years old with acute or convalescent COVID-19. Source material: peripheral blood. V is TRBV7-2 and J is TRBJ1-3; D remains ambiguous. The CDR3 region is CASSPPGGSGNTIYF. The CDR3 DNA reads as TGTGCCAGCAGCCCGCCGGGAGGTTCTGGAAACACCATATATTTT.